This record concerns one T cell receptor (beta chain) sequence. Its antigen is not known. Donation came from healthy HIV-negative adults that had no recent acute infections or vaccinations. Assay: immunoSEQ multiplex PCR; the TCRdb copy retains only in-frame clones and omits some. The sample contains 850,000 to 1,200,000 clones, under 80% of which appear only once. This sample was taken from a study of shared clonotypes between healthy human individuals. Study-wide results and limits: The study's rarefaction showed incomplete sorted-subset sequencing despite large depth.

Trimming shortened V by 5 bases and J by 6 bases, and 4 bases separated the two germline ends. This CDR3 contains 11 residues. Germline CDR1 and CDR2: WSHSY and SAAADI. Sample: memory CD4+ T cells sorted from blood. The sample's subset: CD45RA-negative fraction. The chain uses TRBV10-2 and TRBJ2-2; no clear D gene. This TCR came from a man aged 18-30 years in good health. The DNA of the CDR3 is TGCGCCAGCAGTTACCCCGGGGAGCTGTTTTTT. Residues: CASSYPGELFF.